This passage covers 23 T cell receptor beta chains from one sample sequenced in a study of Graves' ophthalmopathy and Graves' hyperthyroidism. Amplification of the TCR beta CDR3 regions used RNA transcripts (as template). Following a first-round RT-PCR that used HTBI primers, a second-round multiplex PCR was carried out. MiXCR, run by TCRdb on the multiplex PCR reads, gives a single entry per CDR3 protein. The sample includes roughly 400,000 distinct CDR3 sequences, approximately 18% of them seen just once. The sample was peripheral blood. These receptors were obtained from an adult woman with stable Graves' hyperthyroidism.

Remarks on this clonotype: A much larger clone sits a single nucleotide away, making a read error possible. The chain has TRBV30 and TRBJ2-7; D gene uncertain. This CDR3 has 12 amino acids. CDR1 GTSNPN and CDR2 SVGIG come from the germline V gene (reference sequence). With 5 bases removed from V and 2 bases from J, the gap between germline ends came to 10 bases. CDR3 DNA sequence: TGTGCCTGGGAACTTGGAGCCTACGAGCAGTACTTC. Encoded protein: CAWELGAYEQYF.

This clonotype has ten or more counts. This chain uses TRBV6-1 with TRBJ1-1, with D unclear. V shed 5 bases and J shed 0 bases, with 10 bases lying between them. The CDR3 covers 14 residues. Germline V gene data show CDR1 as MNHNS and CDR2 as SASEGT. In nucleotides, the CDR3 is TGTGCCAGCAGTCAAGGAGACTTGAACACTGAAGCTTTCTTT. This encodes CASSQGDLNTEAFF.

This clonotype was counted ten times or more. The J gene is TRBJ1-5, the V gene TRBV2; TRBD1 is a possible D gene (6 bases). Trimming shortened V by 6 bases and J by 3 bases, and 9 bases separated the two germline ends. Germline V gene lookup returns CDR1 SNHLY and CDR2 FYNNEI. The CDR3 spans 13 residues. The CDR3 nucleotides are TGTGCCAGCAGCCGACAGGACAATCAGCCCCAGCATTTT. Encoded protein: CASSRQDNQPQHF.

In its sample, this clonotype was seen many times. The gene calls are TRBV7-2 and TRBJ1-3; D is perhaps TRBD1 (5 bases). V shed 5 bases and J shed 4 bases, with 18 bases lying between them. Germline CDR1 is SGHTA and CDR2 is FQGNSA. The CDR3 sequence is 16 residues long. CDR3 nucleotides: TGTGCCAGCAGCCCCTCAGGGCCCCTCGCGGGAAACACCATATATTTT. It encodes CASSPSGPLAGNTIYF.

This clonotype occurred many times. The chain's CDR3 is CSASSPPTAGNTIYF. DNA for the CDR3: TGCAGTGCTAGTTCTCCCCCGACTGCTGGAAACACCATATATTTT. The chain recombines TRBV20-1 with TRBJ1-3; D gene unclear. V lost 3 bases, J lost 2 bases, and 14 bases lay in between. CDR3 length: 15 residues. Germline-derived CDR1 and CDR2 are DFQATT and SNEGSKA (reference sequence).

This clonotype was picked up many times. The chain joins TRBV5-1 to TRBJ1-1, with TRBD1 as a possible D gene (5 bases). The CDR3 extends over 13 amino acids. Trimming cost V 0 bases and J 7 bases, with 10 bases left between them. Germline V CDR1 and CDR2: SGHRS, YFSETQ. The DNA of the CDR3 is TGCGCCAGCAGCTTGGGGGGCAGGGTTGAAGCTTTCTTT. It translates to CASSLGGRVEAFF.

The chain is built from TRBV7-8 and TRBJ1-1; D unclear. The CDR3 is 13 residues long. Germline-derived CDR1 and CDR2 are SGHVS and FQNEAQ. Trimming pared 5 bases from V and 4 bases from J, leaving 11 bases between. This CDR3 reads CASSRGRITEAFF. CDR3 DNA sequence: TGTGCCAGCAGCAGAGGGAGGATCACTGAAGCTTTCTTT.

This clonotype was counted ten times or more. The chain employs TRBV12-3 or TRBV12-4 and TRBJ2-2, with 10 bases identical to TRBD2. V was pared by 5 bases and J by 7 bases, with 7 bases of the junction left unmatched. The CDR3 has 15 amino acids. The CDR3 reads CASSRAGGLGGELFF. The CDR3 DNA follows: TGTGCCAGCAGTCGAGCGGGAGGGCTAGGCGGGGAGCTGTTTTTT.

In this sample, this clonotype turned up many times. The V gene is TRBV28, the J gene TRBJ1-2; D may be TRBD1 (6 bases). CDR1 and CDR2 (germline): MDHEN, SYDVKM. V lost 4 bases and J lost 6, with 12 bases in between. This CDR3 spans 13 amino acids. CDR3 DNA sequence: TGTGCCAGCAGTTCCCAGGACAGAGATGGCTACACCTTC. This translates into CASSSQDRDGYTF.

This clonotype was seen repeatedly, ten times or more. V is TRBV12-3 or TRBV12-4 and J is TRBJ1-1; 9 bases are shared with TRBD1. The J segment lost 10 bases and the V segment lost 7 bases, leaving 10 bases of the junction unmatched. CDR3 length: 13 residues. The DNA of the CDR3 is TGTGCCAGCACTGGGGACAGGGAATATACAGCTTTCTTT. Translation gives CASTGDREYTAFF.

There are many counts of this clonotype. J is TRBJ2-7 and V is TRBV27, with 7 bases aligning to TRBD2. Germline trimming cut 4 bases from V and 3 bases from J; bases unmatched to any gene: 9. The CDR3 has 15 amino acids. Germline CDR1 is MNHEY and CDR2 is SMNVEV (reference sequence). The CDR3 reads CASSWGGSSNYEQYF. The CDR3 DNA follows: TGTGCCAGCAGTTGGGGGGGGTCATCAAACTACGAGCAGTACTTC.

This clonotype turned up a few times. The chain has TRBV12-3 or TRBV12-4 and TRBJ1-2; D is undetermined. This CDR3 is built from 13 residues. Trimming removed 6 bases at V and 8 bases at J, with 16 bases between. CDR3 amino acids: CASSFGSAGGYTF. In nucleotides, the CDR3 is TGTGCCAGCAGCTTCGGGTCAGCTGGGGGCTACACCTTC.

The chain is built from TRBV20-1 and TRBJ1-2; 9 positions match TRBD1. The CDR3 has 14 residues. V was clipped by 6 bases and J by 8 bases; unmatched bases: 13. Germline values: CDR1 DFQATT, CDR2 SNEGSKA (reference sequence). The CDR3, as DNA: TGCAGTGCGCGCCGGGACAGGGAATCGGGAGGCTACACCTTC. Translated, it gives CSARRDRESGGYTF.

The V call is TRBV20-1, the J call TRBJ2-7; TRBD2 matches at 7 bases. The J segment lost 6 bases and the V segment lost 6 bases, leaving 14 bases of the junction unmatched. The CDR3 runs to 14 residues. The germline V gene has CDR1 DFQATT and CDR2 SNEGSKA (reference sequence). CDR3 bases: TGCAGTGCAGTCACTAGTGGGAGGGCCTCCGAGCAGTACTTC. As protein: CSAVTSGRASEQYF.

In regard to this clonotype: Here the CDR3 omits its conserved ending phenylalanine or tryptophan, so a read error is the likely source. V is TRBV10-3 and J is TRBJ1-1; 7 bases are a match to TRBD1. Trimming took 3 bases from V and 0 from J; bases not matched to a gene: 4. Germline CDR1 and CDR2: ENHRY and SYGVKD. The CDR3 runs to 15 residues. The CDR3 is CAISDLGQLNTEAFL. The CDR3 nucleotides read TGTGCCATCAGTGACCTGGGACAGCTGAACACTGAAGCTTTCTTG.

This clonotype was picked up many times. V and J are TRBV5-1 and TRBJ1-1, with 11 bases aligning to TRBD1. This CDR3 has 16 amino acids. With V trimmed by 0 bases and J by 6 bases, 7 bases remained unmatched. The germline V gene has CDR1 SGHRS and CDR2 YFSETQ. As DNA, the CDR3 is TGCGCCAGCAGCTTGGTTGGACAGGGGGCGTCGGCTGAAGCTTTCTTT. Translating gives CASSLVGQGASAEAFF.

This clonotype was recorded many times. The V gene is TRBV6-5, the J gene TRBJ2-7; maybe TRBD2 (5 bases). The V gene's germline CDR1 is MNHEY and CDR2 SVGAGI. V gave up 0 bases and J gave up 0 bases, with 15 bases separating them. The CDR3 totals 17 residues. CDR3 sequence (DNA): TGTGCCAGCAGTTACTCGATGCGGGCGGATTCCTCCTACGAGCAGTACTTC. Translated, it gives CASSYSMRADSSYEQYF.

This clonotype has ten or more counts. The CDR3 nucleotides are TGTGCCACCAGTGATGAGTTCCGGGACAGACCTACCGAGCAGTACTTC. As protein: CATSDEFRDRPTEQYF. The chain employs TRBV15 and TRBJ2-7, with 7 nucleotides matching TRBD1. J was trimmed by 6 bases and V by 6 bases; bases with no gene match: 17. Germline CDR1 LNHNV, CDR2 YYDKDF (reference sequence). The CDR3 totals 16 residues.

In this sample, this clonotype turned up a few times. The CDR3 DNA is TGTGCCAGCAGCTTGGACCCTATGAACACTGAAGCTTTCTTT. This translates into CASSLDPMNTEAFF. The chain couples TRBV5-6 to TRBJ1-1; D is unclear. Trimming took off 0 bases at V and 0 bases at J, with 6 bases between the two ends. Per the germline V gene, CDR1 is SGHDT and CDR2 is YYEEEE. CDR3 length equals 14 residues. Full variable domain (outside the CDR3, taken from reference TRBV5-6 and TRBJ1-1): DAGVTQSPTHLIKTRGQQVTLRCSPKSGHDTVSWYQQALGQGPQFIFQYYEEEERQRGNFPDRFSGHQFPNYSSELNVNALLLGDSALYLCASSLDPMNTEAFFGQGTRLTVV.

This clonotype was observed many times. The chain employs TRBV18 and TRBJ2-7; D remains unclear. The CDR3 is 13 residues long. The V and J ends lost 6 bases and 2 bases respectively, with 11 bases between them. The germline CDR1 and CDR2 sequences are KGHSH and LQKENI. DNA for the CDR3: TGTGCCAGCTCGACGGGCAACGCCTACGAGCAGTACTTC. This gives the protein CASSTGNAYEQYF.

This clonotype was counted at least ten times. V gene TRBV5-5 combines with J gene TRBJ1-1, with 9 nucleotides matching TRBD1. V lost 3 bases, J lost 5 bases, and 11 bases stayed unmatched. Looked up from germline, CDR1 is SGHKS and CDR2 is YYEKEE (reference sequence). The CDR3 runs to 16 residues. CDR3 residues: CASSSQAGDRVTEAFF. The CDR3 region has the DNA TGTGCCAGCAGCTCGCAAGCCGGGGACAGGGTTACTGAAGCTTTCTTT.

This clonotype was seen repeatedly, ten times or more. The chain links TRBV4-1 to TRBJ1-5; D ambiguous. Germline CDR1 is MGHRA and CDR2 is YSYEKL. The CDR3 extends over 16 amino acids. Trimming removed 1 base from V and 1 base from J, with 11 bases in between. Here the CDR3 DNA reads TGCGCCAGCAGCCAAGTTGTTGGACTGAGCAATCAGCCCCAGCATTTT. It encodes CASSQVVGLSNQPQHF.

This clonotype has at least ten counts. The chain has TRBV11-2 and TRBJ1-6; a weak D match, TRBD1 (5 bases). This CDR3 contains 14 residues. V shed 6 bases and J shed 7 bases, with 13 bases lying between them. CDR1 and CDR2 from the germline V gene are SGHAT and FQNNGV. The CDR3 sequence: CASRGDGMNSPLHF. The CDR3 DNA is TGTGCCAGCAGAGGGGACGGGATGAATTCACCCCTCCACTTT.